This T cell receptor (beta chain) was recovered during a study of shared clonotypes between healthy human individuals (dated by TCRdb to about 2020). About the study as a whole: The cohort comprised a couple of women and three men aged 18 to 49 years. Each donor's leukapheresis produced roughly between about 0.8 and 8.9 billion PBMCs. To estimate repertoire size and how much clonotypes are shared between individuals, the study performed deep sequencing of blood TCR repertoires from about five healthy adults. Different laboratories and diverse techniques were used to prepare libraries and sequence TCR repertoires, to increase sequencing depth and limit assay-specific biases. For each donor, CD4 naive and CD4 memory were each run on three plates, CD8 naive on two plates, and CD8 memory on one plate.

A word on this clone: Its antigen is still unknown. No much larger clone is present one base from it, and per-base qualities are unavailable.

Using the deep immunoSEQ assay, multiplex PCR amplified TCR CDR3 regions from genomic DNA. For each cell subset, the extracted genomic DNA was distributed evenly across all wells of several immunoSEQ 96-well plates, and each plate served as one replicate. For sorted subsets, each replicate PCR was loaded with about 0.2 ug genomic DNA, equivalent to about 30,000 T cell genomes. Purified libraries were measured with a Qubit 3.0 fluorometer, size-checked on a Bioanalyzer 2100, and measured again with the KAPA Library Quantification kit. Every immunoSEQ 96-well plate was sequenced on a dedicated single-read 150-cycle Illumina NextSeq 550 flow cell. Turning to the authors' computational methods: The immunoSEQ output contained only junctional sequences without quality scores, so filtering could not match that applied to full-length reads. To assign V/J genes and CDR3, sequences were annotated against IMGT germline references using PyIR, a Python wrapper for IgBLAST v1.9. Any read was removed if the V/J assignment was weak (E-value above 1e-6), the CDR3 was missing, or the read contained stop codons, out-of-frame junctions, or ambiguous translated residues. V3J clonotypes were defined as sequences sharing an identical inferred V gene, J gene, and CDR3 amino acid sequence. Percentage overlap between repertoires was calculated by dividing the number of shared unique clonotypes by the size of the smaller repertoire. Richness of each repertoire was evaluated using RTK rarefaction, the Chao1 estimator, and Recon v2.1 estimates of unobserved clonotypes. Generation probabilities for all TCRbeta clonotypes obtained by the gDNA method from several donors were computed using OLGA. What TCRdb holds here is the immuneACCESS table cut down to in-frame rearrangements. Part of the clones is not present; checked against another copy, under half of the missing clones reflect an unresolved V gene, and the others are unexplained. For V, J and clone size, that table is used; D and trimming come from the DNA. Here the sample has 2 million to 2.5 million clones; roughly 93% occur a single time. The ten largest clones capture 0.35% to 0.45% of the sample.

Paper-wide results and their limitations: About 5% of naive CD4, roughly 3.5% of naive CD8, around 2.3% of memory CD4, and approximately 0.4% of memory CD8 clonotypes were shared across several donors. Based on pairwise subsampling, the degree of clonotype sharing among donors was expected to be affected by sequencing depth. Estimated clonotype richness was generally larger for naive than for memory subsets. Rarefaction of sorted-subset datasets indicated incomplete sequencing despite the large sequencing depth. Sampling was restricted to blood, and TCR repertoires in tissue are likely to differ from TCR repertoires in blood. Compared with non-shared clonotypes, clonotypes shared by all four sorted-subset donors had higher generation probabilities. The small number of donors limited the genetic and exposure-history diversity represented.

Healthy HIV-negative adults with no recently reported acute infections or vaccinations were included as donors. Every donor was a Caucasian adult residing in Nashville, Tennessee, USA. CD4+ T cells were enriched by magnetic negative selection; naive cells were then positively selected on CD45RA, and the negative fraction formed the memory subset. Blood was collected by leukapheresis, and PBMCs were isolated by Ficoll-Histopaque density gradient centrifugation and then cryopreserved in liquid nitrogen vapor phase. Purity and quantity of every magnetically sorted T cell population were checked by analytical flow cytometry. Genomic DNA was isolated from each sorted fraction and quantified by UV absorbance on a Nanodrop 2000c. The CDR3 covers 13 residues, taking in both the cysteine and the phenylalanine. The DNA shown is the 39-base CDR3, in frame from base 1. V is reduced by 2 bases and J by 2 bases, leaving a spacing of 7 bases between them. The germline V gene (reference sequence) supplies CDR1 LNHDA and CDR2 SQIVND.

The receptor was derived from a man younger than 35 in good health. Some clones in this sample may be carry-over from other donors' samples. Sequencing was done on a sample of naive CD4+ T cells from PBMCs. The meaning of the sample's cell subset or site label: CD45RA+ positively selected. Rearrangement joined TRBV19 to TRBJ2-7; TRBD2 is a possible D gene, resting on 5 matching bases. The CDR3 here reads CASSIHGTYEQYF. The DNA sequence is TGTGCCAGTAGTATACACGGGACCTACGAGCAGTACTTC.